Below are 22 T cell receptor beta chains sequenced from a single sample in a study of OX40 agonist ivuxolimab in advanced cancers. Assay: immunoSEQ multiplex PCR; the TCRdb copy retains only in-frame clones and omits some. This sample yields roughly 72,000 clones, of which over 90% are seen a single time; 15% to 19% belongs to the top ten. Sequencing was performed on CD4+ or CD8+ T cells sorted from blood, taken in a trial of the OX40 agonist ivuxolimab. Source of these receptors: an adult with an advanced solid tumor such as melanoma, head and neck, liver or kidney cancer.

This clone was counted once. CDR3 sequence: CASSWGQTGNEQFF. CDR3 sequence (DNA): TGTGCCAGCAGTTGGGGACAAACCGGCAATGAGCAGTTCTTC. V and J are TRBV27 and TRBJ2-1; tentatively, D is TRBD1 (6 bases). Germline V CDR1 and CDR2: MNHEY, SMNVEV (reference sequence). The CDR3 contains 14 residues. Trimming took 4 bases from V and 6 from J, leaving 13 bases between them.

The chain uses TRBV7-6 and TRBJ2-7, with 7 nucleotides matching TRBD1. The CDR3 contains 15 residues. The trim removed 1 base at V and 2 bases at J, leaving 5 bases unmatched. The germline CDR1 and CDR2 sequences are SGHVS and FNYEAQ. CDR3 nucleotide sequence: TGTGCCAGCAGCTTAGGGCAGGGGGTCGCCTACGAGCAGTACTTC. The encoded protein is CASSLGQGVAYEQYF.

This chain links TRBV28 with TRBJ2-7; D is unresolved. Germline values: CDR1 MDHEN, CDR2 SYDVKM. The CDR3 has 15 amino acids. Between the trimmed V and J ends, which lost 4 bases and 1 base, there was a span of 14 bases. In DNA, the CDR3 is TGTGCCAGCAGTTGGAGAGTTGGACGGTCCTACGAGCAGTACTTC. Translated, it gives CASSWRVGRSYEQYF.

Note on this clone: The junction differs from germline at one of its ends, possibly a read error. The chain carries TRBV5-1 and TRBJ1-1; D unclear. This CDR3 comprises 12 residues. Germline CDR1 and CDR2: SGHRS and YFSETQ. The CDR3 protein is CASRLGSSEAFF. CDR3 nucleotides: TGCGCCAGCAGATTGGGCAGCTCTGAAGCTTTCTTT.

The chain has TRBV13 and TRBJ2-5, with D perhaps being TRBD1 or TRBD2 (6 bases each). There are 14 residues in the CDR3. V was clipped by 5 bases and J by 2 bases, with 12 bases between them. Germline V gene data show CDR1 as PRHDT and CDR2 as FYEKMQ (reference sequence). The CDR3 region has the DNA TGTGCCAGCAGCCTGAAGGGGGGTCAAGAGACCCAGTACTTC. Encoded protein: CASSLKGGQETQYF. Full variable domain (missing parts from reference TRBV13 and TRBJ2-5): AAGVIQSPRHLIKEKRETATLKCYPIPRHDTVYWYQQGPGQDPQFLISFYEKMQSDKGSIPDRFSAQQFSDYHSELNMSSLELGDSALYFCASSLKGGQETQYFGPGTRLLVL.

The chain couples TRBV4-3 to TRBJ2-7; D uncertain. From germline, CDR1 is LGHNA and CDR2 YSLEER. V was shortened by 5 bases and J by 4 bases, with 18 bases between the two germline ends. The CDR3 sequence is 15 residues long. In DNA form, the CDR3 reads TGCGCCAGCAGCTTGGATCAGGTCCCCATTTACGAGCAGTACTTC. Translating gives CASSLDQVPIYEQYF.

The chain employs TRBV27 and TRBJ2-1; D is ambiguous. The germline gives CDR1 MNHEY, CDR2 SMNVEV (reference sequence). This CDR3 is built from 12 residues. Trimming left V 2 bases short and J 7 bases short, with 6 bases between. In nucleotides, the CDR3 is TGTGCCAGCAGTTTAGTGGGAAATGAGCAGTTCTTC. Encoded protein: CASSLVGNEQFF.

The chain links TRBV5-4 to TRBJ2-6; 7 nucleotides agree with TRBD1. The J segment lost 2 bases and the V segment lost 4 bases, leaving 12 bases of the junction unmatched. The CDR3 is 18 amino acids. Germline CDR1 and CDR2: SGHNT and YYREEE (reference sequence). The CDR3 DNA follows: TGTGCCAGCAGCCCAAGGGGGCAGGGGGTACCTGGGGCCAACGTCCTGACTTTC. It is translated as CASSPRGQGVPGANVLTF.

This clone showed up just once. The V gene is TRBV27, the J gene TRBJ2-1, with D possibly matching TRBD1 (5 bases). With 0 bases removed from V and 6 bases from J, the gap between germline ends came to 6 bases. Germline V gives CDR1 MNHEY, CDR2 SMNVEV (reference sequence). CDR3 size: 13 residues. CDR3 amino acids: CASSLSGVNEQFF. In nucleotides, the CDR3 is TGTGCCAGCAGTTTATCAGGGGTCAATGAGCAGTTCTTC.

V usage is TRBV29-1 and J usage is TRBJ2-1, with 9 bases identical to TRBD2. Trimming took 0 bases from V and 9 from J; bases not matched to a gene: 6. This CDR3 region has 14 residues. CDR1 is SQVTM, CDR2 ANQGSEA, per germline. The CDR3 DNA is TGCAGCGTTGAAGAGCGGGGGGGCCTCGGTGAGCAGTTCTTC. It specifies CSVEERGGLGEQFF.

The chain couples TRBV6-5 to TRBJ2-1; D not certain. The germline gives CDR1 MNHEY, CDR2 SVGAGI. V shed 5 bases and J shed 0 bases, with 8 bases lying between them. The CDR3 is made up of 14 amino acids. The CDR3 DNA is TGTGCCAGCAGTCGAAGCTACTCCTACAATGAGCAGTTCTTC. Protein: CASSRSYSYNEQFF.

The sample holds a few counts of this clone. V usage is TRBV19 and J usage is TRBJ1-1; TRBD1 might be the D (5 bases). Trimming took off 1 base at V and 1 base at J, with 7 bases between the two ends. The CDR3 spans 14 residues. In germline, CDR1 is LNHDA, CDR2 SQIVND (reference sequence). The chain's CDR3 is CASSIAQGNTEAFF. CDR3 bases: TGTGCCAGTAGTATAGCTCAGGGGAACACTGAAGCTTTCTTT.

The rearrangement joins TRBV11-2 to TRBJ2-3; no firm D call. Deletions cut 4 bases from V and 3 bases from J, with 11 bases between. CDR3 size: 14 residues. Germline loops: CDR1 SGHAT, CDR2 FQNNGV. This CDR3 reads CASSSYEETDTQYF. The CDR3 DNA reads TGTGCCAGCAGCTCCTACGAGGAAACAGATACGCAGTATTTT.

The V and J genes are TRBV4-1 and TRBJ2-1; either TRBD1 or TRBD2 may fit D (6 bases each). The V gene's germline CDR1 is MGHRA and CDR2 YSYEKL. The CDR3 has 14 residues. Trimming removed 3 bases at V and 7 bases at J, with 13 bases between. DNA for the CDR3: TGCGCCAGCAGCCAGGCGCGAGGGGGGAATGAGCAGTTCTTC. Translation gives CASSQARGGNEQFF.

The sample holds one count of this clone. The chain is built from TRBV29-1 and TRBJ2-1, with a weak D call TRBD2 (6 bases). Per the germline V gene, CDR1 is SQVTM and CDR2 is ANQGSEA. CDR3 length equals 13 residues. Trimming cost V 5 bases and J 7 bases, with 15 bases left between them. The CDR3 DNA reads TGCAGCGTTCCCCCGGGGGTTCGGAATGAGCAGTTCTTC. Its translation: CSVPPGVRNEQFF.

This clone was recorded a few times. Here the CDR3 DNA reads TGTGCCAGCAGCTGGGGACAGGGGGCCTACGAGCAGTACTTC. Protein product: CASSWGQGAYEQYF. The chain employs TRBV7-9 and TRBJ2-7, with 11 nucleotides matching TRBD1. Germline V gene lookup returns CDR1 SEHNR and CDR2 FQNEAQ (reference sequence). The CDR3 is made up of 14 amino acids. Trimming removed 4 bases from V and 2 bases from J; junction bases left unmatched: 1.

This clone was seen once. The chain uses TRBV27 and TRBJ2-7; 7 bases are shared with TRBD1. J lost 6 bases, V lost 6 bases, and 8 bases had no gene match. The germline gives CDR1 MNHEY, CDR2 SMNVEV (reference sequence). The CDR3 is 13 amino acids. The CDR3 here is CASRPQGLSEQYF. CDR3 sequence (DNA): TGTGCCAGCAGACCACAGGGGTTGTCCGAGCAGTACTTC.

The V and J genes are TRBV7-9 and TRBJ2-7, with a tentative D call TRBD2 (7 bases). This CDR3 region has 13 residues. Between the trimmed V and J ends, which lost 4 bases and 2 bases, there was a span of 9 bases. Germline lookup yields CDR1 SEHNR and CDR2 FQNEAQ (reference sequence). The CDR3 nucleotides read TGTGCCAGCAGCTCGGGGGGCGCCTACGAGCAGTACTTC. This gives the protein CASSSGGAYEQYF. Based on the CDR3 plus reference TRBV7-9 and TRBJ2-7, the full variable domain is DTGVSQNPRHKITKRGQNVTFRCDPISEHNRLYWYRQTLGQGPEFLTYFQNEAQLEKSRLLSDRFSAERPKGSFSTLEIQRTEQGDSAMYLCASSSGGAYEQYFGPGTRLTVT.

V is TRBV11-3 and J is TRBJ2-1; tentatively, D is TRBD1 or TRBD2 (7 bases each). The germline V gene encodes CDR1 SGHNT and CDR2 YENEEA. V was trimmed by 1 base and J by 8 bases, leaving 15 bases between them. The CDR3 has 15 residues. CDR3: CASSLGRSGGDEQFF. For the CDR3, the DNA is TGTGCCAGCAGCTTAGGAAGATCAGGGGGGGATGAGCAGTTCTTC.

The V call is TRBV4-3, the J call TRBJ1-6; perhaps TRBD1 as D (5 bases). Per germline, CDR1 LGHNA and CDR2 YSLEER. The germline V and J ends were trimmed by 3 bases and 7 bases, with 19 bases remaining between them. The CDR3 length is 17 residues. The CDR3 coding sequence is TGCGCCAGCAGCCAGGGGGACTCTACTAAGGAGAATTCACCCCTCCACTTT. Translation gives CASSQGDSTKENSPLHF.

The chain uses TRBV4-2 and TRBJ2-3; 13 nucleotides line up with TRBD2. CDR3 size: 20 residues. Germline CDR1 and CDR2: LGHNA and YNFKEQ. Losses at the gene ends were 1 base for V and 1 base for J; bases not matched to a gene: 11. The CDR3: CASSQVIGLAGVEGTDTQYF. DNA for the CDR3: TGTGCCAGCAGCCAAGTGATTGGACTAGCGGGAGTGGAGGGCACAGATACGCAGTATTTT.

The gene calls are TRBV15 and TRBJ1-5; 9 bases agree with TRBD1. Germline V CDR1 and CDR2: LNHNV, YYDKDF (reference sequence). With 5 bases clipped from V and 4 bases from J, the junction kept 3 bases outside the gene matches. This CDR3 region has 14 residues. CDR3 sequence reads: CATSGGQGNQPQHF. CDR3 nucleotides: TGTGCCACCAGCGGCGGACAGGGGAATCAGCCCCAGCATTTT.